One sample yielded the 20 T cell receptor beta chains listed below, sequenced in a study of T cells in Graves' hyperthyroidism and ophthalmopathy. Amplification of TCR beta CDR3 regions was performed using RNA transcripts as template. The TCR CDR3 first-round RT-PCR relied on the HTBI primer set. One entry per CDR3 protein, called by TCRdb with MiXCR from the multiplex PCR reads. The table shows roughly 380,000 distinct CDR3 sequences, with approximately 15% occurring only once. Sample: blood. The receptors here all came from an older woman with Graves' hyperthyroidism.

This clonotype has at least ten counts. The chain couples TRBV7-2 to TRBJ1-1; unclear D gene. The CDR3 is made up of 13 amino acids. Germline V gene data show CDR1 as SGHTA and CDR2 as FQGNSA. The V and J ends lost 5 bases and 10 bases respectively, with 17 bases between them. The CDR3 protein is CASSPVKKGGAFF. CDR3 coding DNA: TGTGCCAGCAGCCCGGTTAAAAAGGGTGGAGCTTTCTTT.

A word on this clonotype: A much larger clone differs from this one at a single base, so this may be a read error. This rearrangement joins TRBV5-4 to TRBJ1-2; the D is unclear. CDR1 and CDR2 (germline): SGHNT, YYREEE (reference sequence). The CDR3 runs to 14 residues. The CDR3 spells CASSGPRTTSGHTF. CDR3 bases: TGTGCCAGCAGCGGTCCTAGGACGACGAGTGGCCACACCTTC.

This clonotype was seen ten or more times. The chain has TRBV3-1 and TRBJ1-5; TRBD1 aligns across 9 bases. With V trimmed by 3 bases and J by 3 bases, 3 bases remained unmatched. CDR1 is LGHDT, CDR2 YNNKEL, per germline (reference sequence). This CDR3 is built from 15 residues. CDR3 in amino acids: CASSQDRGVNQPQHF. In DNA form, the CDR3 reads TGTGCCAGCAGCCAGGACAGGGGTGTCAATCAGCCCCAGCATTTT.

The sample holds many counts of this clonotype. This chain joins TRBV30 and TRBJ1-5; 8 positions agree with TRBD1. The trim removed 4 bases at V and 0 bases at J, leaving 14 bases unmatched. CDR3 length equals 18 residues. The germline gives CDR1 GTSNPN, CDR2 SVGIG (reference sequence). CDR3 bases: TGTGCCTGGACACGAGGGACAGGAGGGGGGTTTAGCAATCAGCCCCAGCATTTT. Amino acid sequence: CAWTRGTGGGFSNQPQHF.

This clonotype was recorded many times. The V and J genes are TRBV19 and TRBJ1-5, with a weak D call TRBD1 (6 bases). Trimming took 7 bases from V and 11 from J, leaving 15 bases between them. CDR3 length: 12 amino acids. The germline gives CDR1 LNHDA, CDR2 SQIVND (reference sequence). The CDR3 is CASNLWGQAQHF. The CDR3 DNA reads as TGTGCCAGTAATCTGTGGGGGCAGGCCCAGCATTTT.

The chain is built from TRBV20-1 and TRBJ2-4; 8 bases line up with TRBD2. In germline, CDR1 is DFQATT, CDR2 SNEGSKA (reference sequence). V dropped 0 bases and J dropped 4; count of bases not matched to a gene: 11. This CDR3 has 17 amino acids. The CDR3 loop reads CSARDPLAGGPKNIQYF. CDR3 bases: TGCAGTGCTAGAGATCCTTTGGCGGGAGGTCCAAAAAACATTCAGTACTTC.

The V call is TRBV27, the J call TRBJ2-7, with D unresolved. Germline lookup yields CDR1 MNHEY and CDR2 SMNVEV (reference sequence). The germline V and J ends were trimmed by 4 bases and 1 base, with 11 bases remaining between them. CDR3 length: 14 amino acids. Written as DNA, the CDR3 is TGTGCCAGCAGTTCCCTGCCCCTTTCCTACGAGCAGTACTTC. It yields the protein CASSSLPLSYEQYF.

The chain has TRBV28 and TRBJ2-6; 8 bases match TRBD2. Per germline, CDR1 MDHEN and CDR2 SYDVKM. The V and J ends lost 5 bases and 3 bases, in that order; junction bases with no gene match: 12. The CDR3 has 18 residues. Here the CDR3 DNA reads TGTGCCAGCAGTAAACGGGAGGGCCTGGTTAGTGGGGCCAACGTCCTGACTTTC. Translating it yields CASSKREGLVSGANVLTF.

The CDR3 DNA is TGCAGTGCTAGTGCACGTACCTACAATGAGCAGTTCTTC. Amino acids: CSASARTYNEQFF. The chain joins TRBV20-1 to TRBJ2-1; D is unclear. Trimming removed 3 bases from V and 2 bases from J, with 8 bases in between. From germline, CDR1 is DFQATT and CDR2 SNEGSKA (reference sequence). This CDR3 has 13 amino acids.

This clonotype was counted ten times or more. J is TRBJ2-3 and V is TRBV12-3 or TRBV12-4; TRBD2 agrees at 7 bases. The ends lost 6 bases at V and 6 bases at J; junction bases unmatched: 9. The CDR3 loop spans 14 amino acids. The CDR3 DNA reads TGTGCCAGCAGCCTGGCGGGAGTGGCGGATACGCAGTATTTT. This codes for CASSLAGVADTQYF.

This rearrangement joins TRBV4-1 to TRBJ2-1, with D possibly matching TRBD2 (5 bases). V was pared by 8 bases and J by 2 bases, with 10 bases between. The germline CDR1 and CDR2 sequences are MGHRA and YSYEKL. The CDR3 has 13 residues. The CDR3 protein is CASGGVTYNEQFF. The CDR3 DNA follows: TGCGCCAGCGGAGGAGTGACCTACAATGAGCAGTTCTTC.

This clonotype was seen ten or more times. This CDR3 is CASSRGNSPYNEQFF. As DNA, the CDR3 is TGTGCCAGCAGCCGGGGGAATAGCCCCTACAATGAGCAGTTCTTC. The chain joins TRBV7-9 to TRBJ2-1; D might be TRBD2 (6 bases). CDR3 length equals 15 residues. Germline-derived CDR1 and CDR2 are SEHNR and FQNEAQ (reference sequence). V lost 5 bases and J 2 bases, leaving 13 bases between the germline ends. The entire variable domain, with the rest obtained from reference TRBV7-9 and TRBJ2-1, is as follows: DTGVSQNPRHKITKRGQNVTFRCDPISEHNRLYWYRQTLGQGPEFLTYFQNEAQLEKSRLLSDRFSAERPKGSFSTLEIQRTEQGDSAMYLCASSRGNSPYNEQFFGPGTRLTVL.

This clonotype was observed at least ten times. V usage is TRBV28 and J usage is TRBJ2-7; D possibly matches TRBD1 or TRBD2 (5 bases each). Germline lookup yields CDR1 MDHEN and CDR2 SYDVKM. V lost 9 bases and J 3 bases, leaving 15 bases between the germline ends. The CDR3 is made up of 13 amino acids. CDR3 bases: TGTGCCAGTACGCTAGGGACGGTCTACGAGCAGTACTTC. Translation: CASTLGTVYEQYF.

This clonotype was seen many times. The rearrangement uses TRBV20-1 and TRBJ2-7, with D possibly matching TRBD1 (6 bases). V dropped 6 bases and J dropped 7 bases, with 22 bases sitting between them. The CDR3 consists of 14 residues. Germline lookup yields CDR1 DFQATT and CDR2 SNEGSKA (reference sequence). The CDR3 spells CSACPPRGISEQYF. The DNA of the CDR3 is TGCAGTGCCTGCCCCCCCAGGGGCATTAGTGAGCAGTACTTC.

This clonotype was observed at least ten times. The CDR3 reads CASSVGLAGEETQYF. CDR3 sequence (DNA): TGTGCCAGCAGTGTCGGACTAGCGGGGGAAGAGACCCAGTACTTC. The chain carries TRBV2 and TRBJ2-5, with 13 bases identical to TRBD2. This CDR3 comprises 15 residues. Germline trimming cut 4 bases from V and 3 bases from J; bases unmatched to any gene: 2. Per germline, CDR1 SNHLY and CDR2 FYNNEI.

The genes are TRBV6-1 and TRBJ1-2; 12 nucleotides agree with TRBD1. CDR3 length: 17 residues. V was clipped by 4 bases and J by 4 bases; unmatched bases: 10. Per the germline V gene, CDR1 is MNHNS and CDR2 is SASEGT. CDR3 sequence: CASSVTGTGGAGYGYTF. CDR3 DNA: TGTGCCAGCAGTGTAACCGGGACAGGGGGCGCCGGCTATGGCTACACCTTC.

This clonotype has a count of ten or more. The chain combines TRBV2 with TRBJ2-3; D ambiguous. This CDR3 has 15 amino acids. The ends were cut back, 5 bases at V and 1 base at J, with 13 bases in the middle. Germline V gives CDR1 SNHLY, CDR2 FYNNEI. In DNA form, the CDR3 reads TGTGCCAGCAGTCGCCTGACCGTTGGCACAGATACGCAGTATTTT. Translated: CASSRLTVGTDTQYF.

This clonotype was counted ten times or more. This chain links TRBV7-8 with TRBJ1-1; a weak D match, TRBD1 (6 bases). Looked up from germline, CDR1 is SGHVS and CDR2 is FQNEAQ. The CDR3 is made up of 13 amino acids. Trimming left V 8 bases short and J 0 bases short, with 10 bases between. The CDR3 DNA reads TGTGCCAGCGGAAGACAGGTGAACACTGAAGCTTTCTTT. This gives the protein CASGRQVNTEAFF.

This clonotype was seen at least ten times. V usage is TRBV30 and J usage is TRBJ1-1; possibly TRBD1 for D (5 bases). Germline CDR1 and CDR2: GTSNPN and SVGIG (reference sequence). The CDR3 loop spans 14 amino acids. With 3 bases removed from V and 0 bases from J, the gap between germline ends came to 11 bases. CDR3 coding DNA: TGTGCCTGGAGGGGCAGGGTCATGAACACTGAAGCTTTCTTT. Its protein is CAWRGRVMNTEAFF.

The chain uses TRBV6-1 and TRBJ2-2; the D gene could be TRBD1 or TRBD2 (5 bases each). Trimming took off 6 bases at V and 4 bases at J, with 15 bases between the two ends. The length of the CDR3 is 15 residues. In germline, CDR1 is MNHNS, CDR2 SASEGT. The DNA of the CDR3 is TGTGCCAGCAGGGCCGCCGGGACCAGCACCGGGGAGCTGTTTTTT. Amino acid sequence: CASRAAGTSTGELFF.